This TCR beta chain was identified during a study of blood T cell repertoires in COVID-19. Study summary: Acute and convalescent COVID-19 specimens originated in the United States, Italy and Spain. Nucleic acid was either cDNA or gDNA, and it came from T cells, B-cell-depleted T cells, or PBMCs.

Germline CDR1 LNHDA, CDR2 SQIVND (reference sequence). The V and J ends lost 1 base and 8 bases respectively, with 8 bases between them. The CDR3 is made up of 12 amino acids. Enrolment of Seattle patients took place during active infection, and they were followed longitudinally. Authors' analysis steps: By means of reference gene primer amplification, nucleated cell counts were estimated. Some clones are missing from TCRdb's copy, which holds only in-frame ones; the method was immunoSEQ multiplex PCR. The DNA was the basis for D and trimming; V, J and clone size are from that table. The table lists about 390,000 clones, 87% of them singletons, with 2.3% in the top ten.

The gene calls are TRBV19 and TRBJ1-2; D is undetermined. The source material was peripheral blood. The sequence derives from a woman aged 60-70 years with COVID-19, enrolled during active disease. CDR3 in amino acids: CASSIGAGGYTF. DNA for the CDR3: TGTGCCAGTAGTATAGGGGCTGGCGGCTACACCTTC.